This T cell receptor beta chain derives from a study of cytomegalovirus exposure and HLA in healthy donors. Study-wide points: Most sequenced TCRs were rare (though some public TCRs occurred in many donors). Overall, approximately 150 TCR beta chains were annotated as cytomegalovirus-associated.

The PCR employed 60 Vbeta primers together with 13 Jbeta primers. Sequencing used immunoSEQ multiplex PCR; TCRdb keeps in-frame clones, though not all of them. The data hold roughly 200,000 clones, with approximately 85% observed a single time. This clone was counted only a few times. Antigen: not known. From germline, CDR1 is MNHNY and CDR2 SVGAGI (reference sequence). Trimming cost V 6 bases and J 2 bases, with 11 bases left between them. This CDR3 comprises 14 residues. Sequenced material: PBMCs. The chain combines TRBV6-6 with TRBJ1-3, with D perhaps TRBD1 (5 bases). The TCR sequence derives from a woman between 50 and 59 years old in good health and CMV-seronegative. In nucleotides, the CDR3 is TGTGCCAGCAGGGCCCCAGGGACTGGAAACACCATATATTTT. It yields the protein CASRAPGTGNTIYF.